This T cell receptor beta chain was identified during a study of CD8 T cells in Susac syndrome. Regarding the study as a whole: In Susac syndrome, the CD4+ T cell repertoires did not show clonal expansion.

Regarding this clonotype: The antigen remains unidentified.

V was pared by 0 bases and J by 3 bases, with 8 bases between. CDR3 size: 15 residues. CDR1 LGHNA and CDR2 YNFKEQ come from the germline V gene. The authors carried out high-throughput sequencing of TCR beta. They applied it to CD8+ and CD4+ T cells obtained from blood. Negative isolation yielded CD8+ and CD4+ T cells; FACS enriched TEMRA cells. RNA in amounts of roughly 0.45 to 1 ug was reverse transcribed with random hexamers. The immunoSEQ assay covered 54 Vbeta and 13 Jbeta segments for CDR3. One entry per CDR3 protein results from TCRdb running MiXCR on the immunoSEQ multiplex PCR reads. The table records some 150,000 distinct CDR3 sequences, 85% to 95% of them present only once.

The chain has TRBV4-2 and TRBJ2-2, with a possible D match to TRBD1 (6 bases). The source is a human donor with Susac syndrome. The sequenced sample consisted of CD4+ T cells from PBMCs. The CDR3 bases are TGTGCCAGCAGCCAAGATAGGGGGTACACCGGGGAGCTGTTTTTT. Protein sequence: CASSQDRGYTGELFF.